These 7 T cell receptor beta chains were all obtained from the same sample, sequenced in a study of blood T cells in healthy people across ages (dated by TCRdb to the mid-2010s). The receptor library was made with 5' RACE. This sample was sequenced with an Illumina HiSeq 2500. A second about 6 to 11 cycle PCR used a sample-barcoded 5' primer and a J-beta primer mix. In-frame beta chains were kept once TCRdb had trimmed the public reads at Q25 with fastp and called clones with MiXCR. When rows share a CDR3 protein, they turn into one entry using the most common DNA and genes. Across this sample there are around 870,000 distinct CDR3 sequences, with 25% to 30% seen only once. The ten largest clones represent roughly 17% of the sample. The sequenced sample was blood. The receptors originated from a woman of 80 years or more in good health.

In its sample, this clonotype was seen a few times. This chain uses TRBV7-9 with TRBJ2-4; D call uncertain. The J call is doubtful: the DNA matches TRBJ2-7 better. The germline V gene encodes CDR1 SEHNR and CDR2 FQNEAQ (reference sequence). The length of the CDR3 is 11 residues. The CDR3 here is CASSKSNEQYF. The DNA of the CDR3 is TGTGCCAGCAGCAAATCTAACGAGCAGTACTTC.

V gene TRBV27 combines with J gene TRBJ1-4; D is perhaps TRBD1 (6 bases). V lost 5 bases and J lost 5, with 15 bases in between. Germline CDR1 and CDR2: MNHEY and SMNVEV (reference sequence). This CDR3 comprises 15 residues. CDR3 region: CASSLRGLLNEKLFF. In DNA, the CDR3 is TGTGCCAGCAGTCTCCGGGGGCTCTTAAATGAAAAACTGTTTTTT.

This rearrangement joins TRBV27 to TRBJ1-6; 8 bases line up with TRBD1. The CDR3 is made up of 16 amino acids. V was pared by 3 bases and J by 10 bases, with 11 bases of the junction left unmatched. The germline gives CDR1 MNHEY, CDR2 SMNVEV (reference sequence). The CDR3: CASSFQGQGTGSPLHF. As DNA, the CDR3 is TGTGCCAGCAGTTTCCAAGGCCAGGGGACAGGCTCACCCCTCCACTTT.

The sample holds a few counts of this clonotype. V and J are TRBV27 and TRBJ2-3, with 10 bases matching TRBD2. This CDR3 is built from 16 residues. CDR1 and CDR2 from the germline V gene are MNHEY and SMNVEV (reference sequence). V lost 6 bases, J lost 7 bases, and 13 bases stayed unmatched. The CDR3 reads CASSLGLAFLSNTQYF. CDR3 bases: TGTGCCAGCAGCCTGGGACTAGCGTTTCTATCAAATACGCAGTATTTT.

The sample holds many counts of this clonotype. The V and J genes are TRBV3-1 and TRBJ2-5; TRBD1 might be the D (6 bases). V lost 4 bases and J lost 5, with 17 bases in between. CDR3 length: 15 amino acids. Per germline, CDR1 LGHDT and CDR2 YNNKEL (reference sequence). The CDR3: CASSPTGLLGETQYF. For the CDR3, the DNA is TGTGCCAGCAGCCCAACAGGGTTACTGGGGGAGACCCAGTACTTC.

This clonotype was counted a few times. This could be a read error, since a much larger clone is one nucleotide away. The genes are TRBV7-2 and TRBJ2-7; TRBD2 aligns across 11 bases. Germline CDR1 SGHTA, CDR2 FQGNSA. With 6 bases clipped from V and 7 bases from J, the junction kept 8 bases outside the gene matches. The CDR3 length is 14 residues. CDR3 region: CASRPIAGGREQYF. The CDR3 nucleotides are TGTGCCAGCAGGCCGATAGCGGGGGGGAGGGAGCAGTACTTC.

In this sample, this clonotype turned up many times. This chain connects TRBV29-1 to TRBJ1-2, with 7 bases matching TRBD1. The germline CDR1 and CDR2 sequences are SQVTM and ANQGSEA. CDR3 length equals 14 residues. Trimming removed 7 bases from V and 4 bases from J; junction bases left unmatched: 12. CDR3 in DNA: TGCAGCGCTGGCACCGGGACAGAGTCCTATGGCTACACCTTC. It yields the protein CSAGTGTESYGYTF.